This TCR beta chain came from a study of Ad26.COV2.S vaccination and SARS-CoV-2 variants. The germline V and J ends were trimmed by 2 bases and 0 bases, with 5 bases remaining between them. CDR1 GTSNPN and CDR2 SVGIG come from the germline V gene (reference sequence). The length of the CDR3 is 13 residues. Libraries were prepared by immunoSEQ multiplex PCR; TCRdb keeps only in-frame clonotypes and omits some of them. The repertoire has 300,000 to 450,000 clones, roughly 81% of them found once; the top ten carry less than 4%. Treatment indicated: approximately 18 received Ad26.COV2.S at low or high dose, single or two shots; roughly five received placebo; per-sample allocation not given. Samples came from day 63 after the first vaccine or placebo injection.

Sequences were derived from peripheral blood, sampled in a trial of Ad26.COV2.S vaccine versus placebo. The sequence came from a person aged 18-65 years who received the Ad26.COV2.S COVID-19 vaccine or a placebo. The J gene is TRBJ1-3, the V gene TRBV30, with D hard to call. This chain's CDR3 is CAWSPDSGNTIYF. CDR3 coding DNA: TGTGCCTGGAGTCCTGACTCTGGAAACACCATATATTTT. Complete variable domain (other parts from reference TRBV30 and TRBJ1-3): SQTIHQWPATLVQPVGSPLSLECTVEGTSNPNLYWYRQAAGRGLQLLFYSVGIGQISSEVPQNLSASRPQDRQFILSSKKLLLSDSGFYLCAWSPDSGNTIYFGEGSWLTVV.